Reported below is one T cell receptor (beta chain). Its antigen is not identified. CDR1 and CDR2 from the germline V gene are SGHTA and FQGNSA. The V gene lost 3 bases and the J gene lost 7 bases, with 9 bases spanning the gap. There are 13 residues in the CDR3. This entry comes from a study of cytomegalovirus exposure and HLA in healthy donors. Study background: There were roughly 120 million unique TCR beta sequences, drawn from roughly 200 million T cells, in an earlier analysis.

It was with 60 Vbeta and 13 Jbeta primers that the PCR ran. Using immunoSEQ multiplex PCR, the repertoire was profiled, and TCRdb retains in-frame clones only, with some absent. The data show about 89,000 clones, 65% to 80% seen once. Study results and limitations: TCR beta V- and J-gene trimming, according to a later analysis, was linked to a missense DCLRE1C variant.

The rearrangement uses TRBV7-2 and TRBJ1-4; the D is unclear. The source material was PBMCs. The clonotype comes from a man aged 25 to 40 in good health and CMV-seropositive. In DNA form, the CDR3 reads TGTGCCAGCAGCTTTGGTGTGAGTGAAAAACTGTTTTTT. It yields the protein CASSFGVSEKLFF.